The clone carrying this TCR beta chain has only a few counts. What it binds is unknown. The data stem from a study of blood T cells in healthy people across ages. Using a J-beta primer mix together with a sample-barcoded 5' primer, a second PCR was run for about 7 to 12 cycles. Each CDR3 protein gets one entry after TCRdb re-called the 5' RACE reads with MiXCR. The sample has 2 million or so distinct CDR3 sequences, around 50% seen once; the top ten hold over 2%. Study conclusions and caveats: What prevented conclusive comparison of naive and antigen-experienced cells was that PBMCs were unsorted. Versus aged donors, long-lived donors had higher diversity and more naive CD4+ cells.

The people who gave samples were healthy Caucasians from Russia, aged roughly 6 to 100. Every sample yielded at least 7 million isolated PBMCs. The sample taken for sequencing was blood. This sequence was found in a woman between 40 and 55 years old in good health.

In nucleotides, the CDR3 is TGTGCCAGCAGCACCCGTGTCGGGGGGTACGAGCAGTACTTC. Amino acids: CASSTRVGGYEQYF. V and J are TRBV27 and TRBJ2-7, with TRBD2 matching over 7 bases. Trimming removed 6 bases from V and 4 bases from J; junction bases left unmatched: 9. Germline lookup yields CDR1 MNHEY and CDR2 SMNVEV (reference sequence). The CDR3 contains 14 residues.